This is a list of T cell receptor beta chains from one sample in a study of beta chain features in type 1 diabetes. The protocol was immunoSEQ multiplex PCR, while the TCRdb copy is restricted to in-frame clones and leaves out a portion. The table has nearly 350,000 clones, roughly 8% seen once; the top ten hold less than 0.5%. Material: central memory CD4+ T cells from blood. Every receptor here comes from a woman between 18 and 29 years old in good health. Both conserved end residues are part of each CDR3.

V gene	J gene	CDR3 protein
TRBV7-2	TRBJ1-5	CASSFVEGTNQPQHF
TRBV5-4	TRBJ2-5	CASSLGGTEETQYF
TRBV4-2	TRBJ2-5	CASSQVGRGAETQYF
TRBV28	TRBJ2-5	CASSTQETQYF
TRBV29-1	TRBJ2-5	CSAGAGARETQYF
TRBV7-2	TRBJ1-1	CASSLVLAGGLGAAFF
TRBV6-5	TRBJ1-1	CASSYSPVNTEAFF
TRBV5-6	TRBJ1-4	CASSLKGTGSEKLFF
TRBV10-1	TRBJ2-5	CASSCRDKGQETQYF
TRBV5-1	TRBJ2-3	CASSLGIEAFTDTQYF
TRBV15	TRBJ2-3	CATSLGLAGPADTQYF
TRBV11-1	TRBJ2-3	CASSRDISSTDTQYF
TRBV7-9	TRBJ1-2	CASSVGTGASFNYGYTF
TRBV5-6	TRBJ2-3	CASSLGSYTQYF
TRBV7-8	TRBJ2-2	CASSPRGGDTGELFF
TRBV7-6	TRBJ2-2	CASSLRLVLGELFF